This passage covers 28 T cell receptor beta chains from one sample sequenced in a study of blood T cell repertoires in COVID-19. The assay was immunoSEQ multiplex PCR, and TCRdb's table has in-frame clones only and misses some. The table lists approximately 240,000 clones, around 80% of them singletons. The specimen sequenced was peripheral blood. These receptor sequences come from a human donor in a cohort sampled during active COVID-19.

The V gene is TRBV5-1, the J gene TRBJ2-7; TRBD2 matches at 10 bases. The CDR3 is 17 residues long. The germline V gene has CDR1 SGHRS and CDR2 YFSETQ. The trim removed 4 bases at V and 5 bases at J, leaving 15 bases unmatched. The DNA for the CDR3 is TGCGCCAGCAGCCCCGGAGGGCTAGCGGGAGAAATGAACGAGCAGTACTTC. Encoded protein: CASSPGGLAGEMNEQYF.

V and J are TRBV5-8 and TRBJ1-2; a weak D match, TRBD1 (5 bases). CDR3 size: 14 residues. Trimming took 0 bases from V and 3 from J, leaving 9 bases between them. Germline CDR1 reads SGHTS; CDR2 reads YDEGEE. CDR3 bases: TGTGCCAGCAGCTTGGAAGACAGCTACTATGGCTACACCTTC. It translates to CASSLEDSYYGYTF.

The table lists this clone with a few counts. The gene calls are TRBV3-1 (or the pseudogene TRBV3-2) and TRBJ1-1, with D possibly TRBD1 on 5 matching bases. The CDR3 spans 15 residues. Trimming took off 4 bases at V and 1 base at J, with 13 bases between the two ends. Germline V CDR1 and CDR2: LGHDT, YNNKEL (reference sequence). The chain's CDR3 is CASSPTRTGNTEAFF. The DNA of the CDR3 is TGTGCCAGCAGCCCCACCAGAACAGGGAACACTGAAGCTTTCTTT.

In DNA, the CDR3 is TGTGCCAGCACCGGGGGACAGGGGGCGAGTGAGGCTGGCTACACCTTC. Translated: CASTGGQGASEAGYTF. The V gene is TRBV6-6, the J gene TRBJ1-2; 12 bases are a match to TRBD1. This CDR3 is built from 16 residues. Germline-derived CDR1 and CDR2 are MNHNY and SVGAGI (reference sequence). The junction had 13 bases not matched to a gene; V was cut back by 7 bases and J by 7 bases.

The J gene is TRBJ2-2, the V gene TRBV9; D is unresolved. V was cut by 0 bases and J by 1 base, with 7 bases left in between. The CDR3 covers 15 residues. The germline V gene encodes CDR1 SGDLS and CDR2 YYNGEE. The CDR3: CASSVAPRNTGELFF. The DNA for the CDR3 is TGTGCCAGCAGCGTAGCTCCGCGGAACACCGGGGAGCTGTTTTTT.

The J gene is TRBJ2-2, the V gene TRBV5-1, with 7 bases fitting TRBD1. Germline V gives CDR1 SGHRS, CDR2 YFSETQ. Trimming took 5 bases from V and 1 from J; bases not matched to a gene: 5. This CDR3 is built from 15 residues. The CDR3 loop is CASRLGTVNTGELFF. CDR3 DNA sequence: TGCGCCAGCAGGTTAGGGACAGTGAACACCGGGGAGCTGTTTTTT. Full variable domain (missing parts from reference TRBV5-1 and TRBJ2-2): KAGVTQTPRYLIKTRGQQVTLSCSPISGHRSVSWYQQTPGQGLQFLFEYFSETQRNKGNFPGRFSGRQFSNSRSEMNVSTLELGDSALYLCASRLGTVNTGELFFGEGSRLTVL.

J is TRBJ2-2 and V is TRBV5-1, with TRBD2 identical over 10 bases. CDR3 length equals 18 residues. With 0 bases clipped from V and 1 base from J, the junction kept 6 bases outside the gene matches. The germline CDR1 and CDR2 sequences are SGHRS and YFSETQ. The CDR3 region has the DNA TGCGCCAGCAGCTTGGGGGCTAGCGGGGGCCGGAACACCGGGGAGCTGTTTTTT. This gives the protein CASSLGASGGRNTGELFF.

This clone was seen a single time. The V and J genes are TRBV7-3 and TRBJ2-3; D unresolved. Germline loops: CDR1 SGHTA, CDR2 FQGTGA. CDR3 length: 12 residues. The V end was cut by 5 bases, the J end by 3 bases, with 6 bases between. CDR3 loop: CASSPPTDTQYF. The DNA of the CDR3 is TGTGCCAGCAGCCCCCCGACAGATACGCAGTATTTT.

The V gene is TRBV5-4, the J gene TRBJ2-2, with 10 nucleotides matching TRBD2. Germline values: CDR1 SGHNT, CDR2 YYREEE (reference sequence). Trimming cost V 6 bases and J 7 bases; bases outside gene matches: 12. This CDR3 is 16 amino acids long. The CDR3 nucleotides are TGTGCCAGCAACCCAACGAGTAGCGGGAGGCACGGGGAGCTGTTTTTT. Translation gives CASNPTSSGRHGELFF.

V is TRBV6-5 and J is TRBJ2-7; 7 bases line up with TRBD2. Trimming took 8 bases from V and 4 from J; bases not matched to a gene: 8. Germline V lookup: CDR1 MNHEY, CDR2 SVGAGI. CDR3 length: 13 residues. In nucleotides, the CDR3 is TGTGCCAGCGGCAGGGAGGGGCTGTACGAGCAGTACTTC. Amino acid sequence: CASGREGLYEQYF.

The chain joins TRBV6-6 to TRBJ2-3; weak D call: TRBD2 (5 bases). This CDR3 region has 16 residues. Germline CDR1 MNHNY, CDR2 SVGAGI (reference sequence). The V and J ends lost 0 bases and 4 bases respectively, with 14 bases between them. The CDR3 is CASSYSPSMVADTQYF. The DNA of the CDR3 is TGTGCCAGCAGTTACTCTCCTAGCATGGTCGCAGATACGCAGTATTTT.

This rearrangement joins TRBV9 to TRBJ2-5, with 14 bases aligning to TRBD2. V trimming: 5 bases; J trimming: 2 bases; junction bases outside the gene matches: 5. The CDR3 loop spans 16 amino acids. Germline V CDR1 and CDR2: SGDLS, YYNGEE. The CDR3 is CASSGTSGGLQETQYF. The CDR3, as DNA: TGTGCCAGCAGTGGGACTAGCGGGGGATTACAAGAGACCCAGTACTTC.

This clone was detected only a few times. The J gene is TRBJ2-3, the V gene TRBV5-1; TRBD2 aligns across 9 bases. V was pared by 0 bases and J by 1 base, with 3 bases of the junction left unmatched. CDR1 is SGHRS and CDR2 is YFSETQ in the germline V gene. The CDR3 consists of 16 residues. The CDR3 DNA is TGCGCCAGCAGCTTGGAGGGACTAGCTCGCACAGATACGCAGTATTTT. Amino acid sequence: CASSLEGLARTDTQYF.

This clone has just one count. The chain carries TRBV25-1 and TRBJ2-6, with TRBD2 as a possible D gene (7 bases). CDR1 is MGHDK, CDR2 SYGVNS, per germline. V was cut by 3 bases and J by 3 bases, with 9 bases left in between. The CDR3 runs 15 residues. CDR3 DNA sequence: TGTGCCAGCAGTGACGGGGGGCTTGGGGCCAACGTCCTGACTTTC. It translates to CASSDGGLGANVLTF.

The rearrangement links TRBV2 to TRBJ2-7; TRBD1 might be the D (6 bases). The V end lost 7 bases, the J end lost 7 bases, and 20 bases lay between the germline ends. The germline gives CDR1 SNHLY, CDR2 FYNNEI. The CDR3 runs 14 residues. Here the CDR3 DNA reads TGTGCCAGCAAGATACAGGGATCCCTCATTGAGCAGTACTTC. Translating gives CASKIQGSLIEQYF. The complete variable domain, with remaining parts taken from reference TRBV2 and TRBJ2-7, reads EPEVTQTPSHQVTQMGQEVILRCVPISNHLYFYWYRQILGQKVEFLVSFYNNEISEKSEIFDDQFSVERPDGSNFTLKIRSTKLEDSAMYFCASKIQGSLIEQYFGPGTRLTVT.

Written as DNA, the CDR3 is TGTGCCATCAATGATGGACAGATCTACAATGAGCAGTTCTTC. This translates into CAINDGQIYNEQFF. The genes are TRBV10-3 and TRBJ2-1; D may be TRBD1 (6 bases). Germline V lookup: CDR1 ENHRY, CDR2 SYGVKD. The CDR3 covers 14 residues. With 7 bases removed from V and 3 bases from J, the gap between germline ends came to 13 bases.

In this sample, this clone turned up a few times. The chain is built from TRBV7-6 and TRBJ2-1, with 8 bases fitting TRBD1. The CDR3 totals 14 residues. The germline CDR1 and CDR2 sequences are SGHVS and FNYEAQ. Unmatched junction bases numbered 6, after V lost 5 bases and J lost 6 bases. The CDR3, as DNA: TGTGCCAGCAGCGCTTCCGGGACAGGCAATGAGCAGTTCTTC. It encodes CASSASGTGNEQFF.

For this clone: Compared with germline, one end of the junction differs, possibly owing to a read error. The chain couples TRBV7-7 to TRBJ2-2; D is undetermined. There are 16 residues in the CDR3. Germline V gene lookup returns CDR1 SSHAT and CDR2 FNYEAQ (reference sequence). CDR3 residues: CASSPSQMSRTGELFF. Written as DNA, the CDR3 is TGTGCTAGCAGCCCGTCTCAGATGTCCCGAACCGGGGAGCTGTTTTTT.

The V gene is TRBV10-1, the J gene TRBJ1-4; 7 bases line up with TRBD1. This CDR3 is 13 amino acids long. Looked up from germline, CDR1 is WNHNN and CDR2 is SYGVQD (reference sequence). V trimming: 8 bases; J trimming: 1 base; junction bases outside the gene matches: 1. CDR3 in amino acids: CASRQGTNEKLFF. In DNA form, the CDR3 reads TGCGCCAGCCGACAGGGAACTAATGAAAAACTGTTTTTT.

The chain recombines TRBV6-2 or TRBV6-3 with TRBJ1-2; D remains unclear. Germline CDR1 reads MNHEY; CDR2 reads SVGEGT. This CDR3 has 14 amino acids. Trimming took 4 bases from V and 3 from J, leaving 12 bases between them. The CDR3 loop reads CASSSRTGDYGYTF. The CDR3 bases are TGTGCCAGCAGTTCCCGGACTGGCGACTATGGCTACACCTTC.

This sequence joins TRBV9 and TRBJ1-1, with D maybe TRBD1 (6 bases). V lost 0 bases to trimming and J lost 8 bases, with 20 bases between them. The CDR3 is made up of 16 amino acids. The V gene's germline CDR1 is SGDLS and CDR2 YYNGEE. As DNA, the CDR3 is TGTGCCAGCAGCGTAGAGGCACAGGGCCCCACAAGGGAAGCTTTCTTT. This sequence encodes CASSVEAQGPTREAFF. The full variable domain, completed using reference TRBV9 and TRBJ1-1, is DSGVTQTPKHLITATGQRVTLRCSPRSGDLSVYWYQQSLDQGLQFLIQYYNGEERAKGNILERFSAQQFPDLHSELNLSSLELGDSALYFCASSVEAQGPTREAFFGQGTRLTVV.

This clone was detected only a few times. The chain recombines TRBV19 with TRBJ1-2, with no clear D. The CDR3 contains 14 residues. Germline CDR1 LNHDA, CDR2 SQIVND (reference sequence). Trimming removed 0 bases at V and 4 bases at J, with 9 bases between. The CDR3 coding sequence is TGTGCCAGTAGTATAGATGTGGACTCCTATGGCTACACCTTC. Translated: CASSIDVDSYGYTF.

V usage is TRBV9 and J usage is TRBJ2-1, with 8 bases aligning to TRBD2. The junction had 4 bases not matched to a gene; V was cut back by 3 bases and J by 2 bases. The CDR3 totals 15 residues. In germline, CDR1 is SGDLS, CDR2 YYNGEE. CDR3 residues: CASSGTSGPYNEQFF. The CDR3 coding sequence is TGTGCCAGCAGCGGTACTAGCGGTCCCTACAATGAGCAGTTCTTC. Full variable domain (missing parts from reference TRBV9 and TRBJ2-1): DSGVTQTPKHLITATGQRVTLRCSPRSGDLSVYWYQQSLDQGLQFLIQYYNGEERAKGNILERFSAQQFPDLHSELNLSSLELGDSALYFCASSGTSGPYNEQFFGPGTRLTVL.

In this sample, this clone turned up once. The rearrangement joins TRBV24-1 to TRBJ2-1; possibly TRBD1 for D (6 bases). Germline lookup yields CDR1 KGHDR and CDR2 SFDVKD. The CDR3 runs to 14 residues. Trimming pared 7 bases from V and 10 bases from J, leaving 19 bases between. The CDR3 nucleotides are TGTGCCACCAGGGCCGACGGTGGGGGCCTCGAGCAGTTCTTC. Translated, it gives CATRADGGGLEQFF.

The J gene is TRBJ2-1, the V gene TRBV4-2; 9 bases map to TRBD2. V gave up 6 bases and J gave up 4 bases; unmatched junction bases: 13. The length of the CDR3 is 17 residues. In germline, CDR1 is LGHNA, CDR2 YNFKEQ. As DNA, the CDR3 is TGTGCCAGCAGTACCTCAAGGAGCGGGGGGTCGTACAATGAGCAGTTCTTC. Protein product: CASSTSRSGGSYNEQFF.

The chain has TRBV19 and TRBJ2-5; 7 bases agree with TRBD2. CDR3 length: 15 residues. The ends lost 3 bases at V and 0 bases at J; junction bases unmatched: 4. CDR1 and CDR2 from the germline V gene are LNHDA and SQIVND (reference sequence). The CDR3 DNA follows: TGTGCCAGTAGTATTCTCGGGACTAACCAAGAGACCCAGTACTTC. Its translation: CASSILGTNQETQYF.

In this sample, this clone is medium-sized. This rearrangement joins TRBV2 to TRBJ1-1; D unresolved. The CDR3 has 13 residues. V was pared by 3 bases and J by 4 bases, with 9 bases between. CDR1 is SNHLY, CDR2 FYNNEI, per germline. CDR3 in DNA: TGTGCCAGCAGTGAGAGGGTTGGCACTGAAGCTTTCTTT. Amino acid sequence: CASSERVGTEAFF.

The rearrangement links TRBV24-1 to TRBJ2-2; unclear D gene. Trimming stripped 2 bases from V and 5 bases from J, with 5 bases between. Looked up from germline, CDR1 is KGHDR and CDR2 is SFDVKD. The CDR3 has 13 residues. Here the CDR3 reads CATSDSGTGELFF. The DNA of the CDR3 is TGTGCCACCAGTGATTCCGGGACCGGGGAGCTGTTTTTT.